This is a list of T cell receptor beta chains from one sample in a study of post-analysis software for immune sequencing data. TCRdb used MiXCR to reprocess the PCR reads, holding one entry per CDR3 protein. The sample yields about 760,000 distinct CDR3 sequences, roughly 29% seen once. The specimen was blood. All receptors come from a girl aged 5-17 years with multiple sclerosis. The CDR3 runs from the conserved cysteine through the conserved F or W. D genes are given only for firm matches. The listing skips clone size in some rows; elsewhere it reads once, few, many or a size class.

v_gene	d_gene	j_gene	abundance	CDR3aa	CDR3nt
TRBV7-2	TRBD2	TRBJ2-3	-	CASSLARLAASTDTQYF	TGTGCCAGCAGCTTAGCCCGACTAGCGGCTAGCACAGATACGCAGTATTTT
TRBV12-3/TRBV12-4	TRBD1	TRBJ1-1	-	CASSQGDAAEAFF	TGTGCCAGCAGTCAGGGGGACGCGGCTGAAGCTTTCTTT
TRBV29-1	-	TRBJ2-1	few	CSVDRTVSYNEQFF	TGCAGCGTTGACCGGACAGTCTCCTACAATGAGCAGTTCTTC
TRBV6-2/TRBV6-3	-	TRBJ1-5	few	CASSYDGRNAKQPQHF	TGTGCCAGCAGTTACGACGGCAGGAACGCAAAGCAGCCCCAGCATTTT
TRBV5-1	TRBD1	TRBJ2-4	once	CASSLETGQNIQYF	TGCGCCAGCAGCTTGGAGACAGGGCAAAACATTCAGTACTTC
TRBV4-1	TRBD2	TRBJ2-3	-	CASSQVALAGGVDTQYF	TGCGCCAGCAGCCAAGTAGCTCTAGCGGGAGGGGTAGATACGCAGTATTTT
TRBV28	-	TRBJ2-1	few	CASSFETDVYNEQFF	TGTGCCAGCAGTTTCGAGACAGACGTTTACAATGAGCAGTTCTTC
TRBV29-1	TRBD1	TRBJ2-7	few	CSVRTGYHEQYF	TGCAGCGTCAGGACAGGGTATCACGAGCAGTACTTC
TRBV5-1	-	TRBJ1-2	-	CASSLGLSSIYGYTF	TGCGCCAGCAGCTTGGGCTTATCCAGCATCTATGGCTACACCTTC
TRBV20-1	-	TRBJ2-3	few	CSARARTTTPSTDTQYF	TGCAGTGCTAGAGCCCGGACTACCACCCCTAGCACAGATACGCAGTATTTT
TRBV5-1	-	TRBJ2-7	-	CASSLGQDRTYEQYF	TGCGCCAGCAGCTTGGGGCAGGACAGAACCTACGAGCAGTACTTC
TRBV7-2	-	TRBJ2-1	-	CTSSLGGAYNEQFF	TGTACCAGCAGCTTAGGGGGGGCCTACAATGAGCAGTTCTTC
TRBV2	-	TRBJ1-2	-	CASSPEASYGYTF	TGTGCCAGCAGTCCCGAGGCCTCCTATGGCTACACCTTC
TRBV7-9	-	TRBJ1-6	-	CASSLGSGTATLHF	TGTGCCAGCAGCTTAGGTTCGGGGACGGCCACCCTCCACTTT
TRBV2	-	TRBJ2-5	-	CASSEAPSQYF	TGTGCCAGCAGTGAAGCCCCGTCCCAGTACTTC
TRBV2	-	TRBJ1-2	few	CASSEGGRDGYTF	TGTGCCAGCAGTGAAGGGGGCAGGGACGGCTACACCTTC
TRBV7-2	-	TRBJ1-1	-	CASSLRGCSEAFF	TGTGCCAGCAGCTTGCGGGGTTGCTCTGAAGCTTTCTTT
TRBV4-1	-	TRBJ1-5	few	CASSQGWMASLSNQPQHF	TGCGCCAGCAGCCAAGGGTGGATGGCGAGCCTAAGCAATCAGCCCCAGCATTTT
TRBV12-3/TRBV12-4	-	TRBJ2-3	many	CASSLVGTTDTQYF	TGTGCCAGCAGTTTAGTCGGGACCACAGATACGCAGTATTTT
TRBV7-2	-	TRBJ2-7	few	CASSHPQYEQYF	TGTGCCAGCAGCCACCCCCAATACGAGCAGTACTTC
TRBV7-9	-	TRBJ1-4	many	CASSLAQGGEKLFF	TGTGCCAGCAGCTTAGCTCAGGGCGGGGAAAAACTGTTTTTT
TRBV29-1	TRBD2	TRBJ2-1	-	CSVPSGRLYNEQFF	TGCAGCGTTCCGAGCGGGAGGCTTTACAATGAGCAGTTCTTC
TRBV28	-	TRBJ1-1	-	CASSSAGEGTEAFF	TGTGCCAGCAGTTCCGCCGGCGAGGGGACTGAAGCTTTCTTT
TRBV5-1	-	TRBJ1-5	-	CASSAQHRTEAPNQPQHF	TGCGCCAGCAGCGCCCAACATCGGACCGAGGCCCCCAATCAGCCCCAGCATTTT
TRBV3-1	-	TRBJ2-5	-	CASSWMGPLETQYF	TGTGCCAGCAGCTGGATGGGACCGCTGGAGACCCAGTACTTC
TRBV6-4	-	TRBJ2-2	-	CASSDSGGLNTGELFF	TGTGCCAGCAGTGACTCGGGGGGATTGAACACCGGGGAGCTGTTTTTT
TRBV7-2	-	TRBJ1-1	-	CASSLGGNMNTEAFF	TGTGCCAGCAGCTTAGGGGGGAACATGAACACTGAAGCTTTCTTT
TRBV5-6	-	TRBJ2-3	-	CASSSVFLDRGTDTQYF	TGTGCCAGCAGCTCCGTTTTCCTGGACCGAGGCACAGATACGCAGTATTTT
TRBV20-1	-	TRBJ2-7	few	CSARDWSIPTPEQYF	TGCAGTGCTAGAGATTGGTCCATTCCTACACCCGAGCAGTACTTC